Below are 29 T cell receptor beta chains sequenced from a single sample in a study of sequential checkpoint blockade in melanoma. Clones were read by immunoSEQ multiplex PCR, and TCRdb kept only the in-frame ones, dropping some. Among about 5,700 clones listed, 22% were seen once. The sample's treatment: randomized to nivolumab then ipilimumab (arm A) or the reverse (arm B). The sequencing here drew on tumor tissue (inferred from file names), taken from a patient given nivolumab and ipilimumab in sequence. The receptors come from a human donor with melanoma.

The rearrangement joins TRBV19 to TRBJ2-6, with D possibly matching TRBD1 (6 bases). The germline V and J ends were trimmed by 6 bases and 4 bases, with 16 bases remaining between them. This CDR3 region has 16 residues. In germline, CDR1 is LNHDA, CDR2 SQIVND (reference sequence). CDR3 sequence reads: CASSRDKGSGANVLTF. The CDR3 coding sequence is TGTGCCAGTAGCCGGGACAAAGGGAGCGGGGCCAACGTCCTGACTTTC.

This chain uses TRBV6-8 with TRBJ2-5, with D possibly called TRBD1 or TRBD2 (6 bases each). Germline V gene lookup returns CDR1 MNHGY and CDR2 SAAAGT. Trimming cost V 7 bases and J 5 bases, with 14 bases left between them. The CDR3 is made up of 13 amino acids. The CDR3 DNA is TGTGCCAGCATGGAGGGGGAGGTGGAGACCCAGTACTTC. This codes for CASMEGEVETQYF.

This clone has a handful of counts. DNA for the CDR3: TGTGCCAGCAGTTACTACCACGGTGGCACTGAAGCTTTCTTT. Translation gives CASSYYHGGTEAFF. The genes are TRBV6-8 and TRBJ1-1; D is unresolved. Trimming cost V 1 base and J 4 bases, with 10 bases left between them. The length of the CDR3 is 14 residues. The germline V gene has CDR1 MNHGY and CDR2 SAAAGT.

This clone was counted at least ten times. The chain carries TRBV10-3 and TRBJ1-6; weak D call: TRBD1 (5 bases). This CDR3 comprises 16 residues. The V end was cut by 0 bases, the J end by 9 bases, with 15 bases between. Per the germline V gene, CDR1 is ENHRY and CDR2 is SYGVKD. CDR3 bases: TGTGCCATCAGTGAGTCGCGGCAGGGAACGGGTTCACCCCTCCACTTT. Translation gives CAISESRQGTGSPLHF.

The chain couples TRBV18 to TRBJ2-2; D is undetermined. The CDR3 is made up of 12 amino acids. Germline V gene sequence: CDR1 KGHSH, CDR2 LQKENI. The V end lost 8 bases, the J end lost 0 bases, and 4 bases lay between the germline ends. The CDR3 DNA sequence: TGTGCCAGCACGTCGAACACCGGGGAGCTGTTTTTT. It codes for CASTSNTGELFF.

Only a few counts were recorded for this clone. This chain joins TRBV11-3 and TRBJ2-7; D not resolved. V was pared by 5 bases and J by 0 bases, with 11 bases between. CDR1 SGHNT and CDR2 YENEEA come from the germline V gene. There are 14 residues in the CDR3. The CDR3 protein is CASSIIKSSYEQYF. The CDR3 DNA follows: TGTGCCAGCAGCATAATCAAGAGCTCCTACGAGCAGTACTTC.

The rearrangement joins TRBV29-1 to TRBJ2-7; 10 bases line up with TRBD1. The junction had 8 bases not matched to a gene; V was cut back by 2 bases and J by 4 bases. This CDR3 contains 15 residues. From germline, CDR1 is SQVTM and CDR2 ANQGSEA. CDR3 coding DNA: TGCAGCGTTGAACGCCGGGACAGGGGAACGTACGAGCAGTACTTC. Protein: CSVERRDRGTYEQYF.

In its sample, this clone was seen once. The CDR3 coding sequence is TGCGCCAGCAGTGAGTCAGGACGGCCCTACGAGCAGTACTTC. It specifies CASSESGRPYEQYF. This chain connects TRBV10-2 to TRBJ2-7; D gene ambiguous. V lost 0 bases, J lost 2 bases, and 8 bases lay in between. The CDR3 is 14 amino acids. Germline CDR1 and CDR2: WSHSY and SAAADI.

The chain carries TRBV19 and TRBJ2-1, with TRBD1 as a possible D gene (6 bases). V was trimmed by 5 bases and J by 5 bases, leaving 10 bases between them. The CDR3 loop spans 13 amino acids. From germline, CDR1 is LNHDA and CDR2 SQIVND (reference sequence). The CDR3 is CASSSRDNNEQFF. The CDR3 DNA reads TGTGCCAGTAGTTCCCGGGACAACAATGAGCAGTTCTTC.

Only a few counts were recorded for this clone. V usage is TRBV11-3 and J usage is TRBJ2-1; TRBD2 aligns across 8 bases. Germline trimming cut 5 bases from V and 2 bases from J; bases unmatched to any gene: 2. Germline CDR1 reads SGHNT; CDR2 reads YENEEA. CDR3 size: 14 residues. The CDR3 nucleotides read TGTGCCAGCAGCCCGGGACTAGCCTACAATGAGCAGTTCTTC. This codes for CASSPGLAYNEQFF. The full variable domain, rest sourced from reference TRBV11-3 and TRBJ2-1, is EAGVVQSPRYKIIEKKQPVAFWCNPISGHNTLYWYLQNLGQGPELLIRYENEEAVDDSQLPKDRFSAERLKGVDSTLKIQPAELGDSAVYLCASSPGLAYNEQFFGPGTRLTVL.

This clone is medium-sized within its sample. The CDR3 region has the DNA TGTGCCAGCAGCCAAGGGCTCCCGGGACAGGTATTCGAAAAACTGTTTTTT. Its protein product is CASSQGLPGQVFEKLFF. The chain carries TRBV11-3 and TRBJ1-4, with 8 bases that match TRBD1. The CDR3 has 17 amino acids. The V and J ends lost 5 bases and 8 bases, in that order; junction bases with no gene match: 16. The germline V gene encodes CDR1 SGHNT and CDR2 YENEEA. The full variable domain, its missing parts supplied by reference TRBV11-3 and TRBJ1-4, is EAGVVQSPRYKIIEKKQPVAFWCNPISGHNTLYWYLQNLGQGPELLIRYENEEAVDDSQLPKDRFSAERLKGVDSTLKIQPAELGDSAVYLCASSQGLPGQVFEKLFFGSGTQLSVL.

In its sample, this clone was seen many times. V gene TRBV7-2 combines with J gene TRBJ2-1; tentatively, D is TRBD1 (7 bases). CDR1 SGHTA and CDR2 FQGNSA come from the germline V gene. The ends were cut back, 7 bases at V and 3 bases at J, with 10 bases in the middle. The CDR3 has 13 amino acids. The CDR3 reads CASTGGLYNEQFF. For the CDR3, the DNA is TGTGCCAGCACAGGGGGGCTCTACAATGAGCAGTTCTTC.

This rearrangement joins TRBV19 to TRBJ2-2; 7 bases match TRBD1. Unmatched junction bases numbered 7, after V lost 0 bases and J lost 3 bases. Germline V gene lookup returns CDR1 LNHDA and CDR2 SQIVND (reference sequence). This CDR3 comprises 17 residues. As DNA, the CDR3 is TGTGCCAGTAGTATAGAGACAGGGAACGCCCACACCGGGGAGCTGTTTTTT. It encodes CASSIETGNAHTGELFF. Variable domain in full (rest from reference TRBV19 and TRBJ2-2): DGGITQSPKYLFRKEGQNVTLSCEQNLNHDAMYWYRQDPGQGLRLIYYSQIVNDFQKGDIAEGYSVSREKKESFPLTVTSAQKNPTAFYLCASSIETGNAHTGELFFGEGSRLTVL.

V usage is TRBV28 and J usage is TRBJ2-3; D is possibly TRBD2 (6 bases). V gave up 2 bases and J gave up 2 bases, with 8 bases separating them. CDR3 length: 14 amino acids. Germline CDR1 reads MDHEN; CDR2 reads SYDVKM. In DNA, the CDR3 is TGTGCCAGCAGTTTAACTAGCCACACAGATACGCAGTATTTT. As protein: CASSLTSHTDTQYF.

This clone was seen only a few times. This rearrangement joins TRBV18 to TRBJ1-1; D gene ambiguous. Germline V lookup: CDR1 KGHSH, CDR2 LQKENI. The CDR3 has 12 amino acids. The V end was cut by 3 bases, the J end by 7 bases, with 9 bases between. The CDR3, as DNA: TGTGCCAGCTCACCCATGGGGAATGAAGCTTTCTTT. It yields the protein CASSPMGNEAFF.

J is TRBJ2-5 and V is TRBV11-3; 8 nucleotides agree with TRBD1. CDR3 size: 19 residues. V shed 4 bases, J shed 0 bases, and the junction held 16 bases outside the gene matches. Germline V lookup: CDR1 SGHNT, CDR2 YENEEA. Here the CDR3 DNA reads TGTGCCAGCAGCTCGACCCCCGAGGGACAGGACAGACACCAAGAGACCCAGTACTTC. Its protein is CASSSTPEGQDRHQETQYF.

The V call is TRBV19, the J call TRBJ1-5; unclear D gene. Germline CDR1 is LNHDA and CDR2 is SQIVND (reference sequence). The CDR3 sequence is 13 residues long. Trimming left V 0 bases short and J 4 bases short, with 4 bases between. The CDR3 DNA reads TGTGCCAGTAGTATAGAAGGAAATCAGCCCCAGCATTTT. Residues: CASSIEGNQPQHF.

The chain uses TRBV10-2 and TRBJ1-2; unclear D gene. In germline, CDR1 is WSHSY, CDR2 SAAADI. V was clipped by 6 bases and J by 5 bases, with 10 bases between them. The CDR3 length is 12 residues. CDR3 nucleotide sequence: TGCGCCAGCAGGAACGGACCTTATGGCTACACCTTC. Protein sequence: CASRNGPYGYTF.

This clone is termed medium-sized. The chain carries TRBV11-3 and TRBJ2-6; possibly TRBD1 for D (5 bases). Germline V gene lookup returns CDR1 SGHNT and CDR2 YENEEA. V was trimmed by 5 bases and J by 4 bases, leaving 12 bases between them. The CDR3 has 15 residues. The CDR3 spells CASSQTGAGANVLTF. The DNA for the CDR3 is TGTGCCAGCAGCCAAACAGGTGCCGGGGCCAACGTCCTGACTTTC.

This clone was counted at least ten times. The genes are TRBV11-3 and TRBJ1-3; D ambiguous. Germline V gene sequence: CDR1 SGHNT, CDR2 YENEEA. The CDR3 extends over 16 amino acids. V was cut by 0 bases and J by 0 bases, with 9 bases left in between. The CDR3 region is CASSLDRIFSGNTIYF. CDR3 nucleotide sequence: TGTGCCAGCAGCTTAGATAGGATCTTCTCTGGAAACACCATATATTTT.

This clone was recorded many times. This rearrangement joins TRBV11-3 to TRBJ2-2, with 8 bases fitting TRBD2. V was pared by 2 bases and J by 4 bases, with 6 bases of the junction left unmatched. This CDR3 has 16 residues. The germline V gene encodes CDR1 SGHNT and CDR2 YENEEA. This CDR3 reads CASSLIRGGSTGELFF. The DNA of the CDR3 is TGTGCCAGCAGCTTAATACGGGGGGGCAGCACCGGGGAGCTGTTTTTT.

In nucleotides, the CDR3 is TGTGCCAGCAGTAAAAATCCTCCGGGACGGCGGCCCCAGCATTTT. Translation gives CASSKNPPGRRPQHF. The V call is TRBV28, the J call TRBJ1-5; tentative D call: TRBD1 (5 bases). Germline assignment: CDR1 MDHEN and CDR2 SYDVKM. V was clipped by 5 bases and J by 9 bases, with 20 bases between them. The CDR3 runs to 15 residues.

The V and J genes are TRBV28 and TRBJ1-1, with TRBD1 as a possible D gene (5 bases). The CDR3 extends over 13 amino acids. Germline-derived CDR1 and CDR2 are MDHEN and SYDVKM. The V gene lost 6 bases and the J gene lost 8 bases, with 16 bases spanning the gap. CDR3 sequence: CASSPPGRAEAFF. The CDR3 coding sequence is TGTGCCAGCAGCCCTCCCGGCAGGGCCGAAGCTTTCTTT.

This clone appeared a few times. The chain combines TRBV14 with TRBJ1-4; no definite D call. The CDR3 sequence is 15 residues long. Germline values: CDR1 SGHDN, CDR2 FVKESK. Trimming stripped 1 base from V and 4 bases from J, with 10 bases between. This CDR3 reads CASSQAVPFNEKLFF. CDR3 DNA: TGTGCCAGCAGCCAAGCCGTTCCCTTTAATGAAAAACTGTTTTTT.

Worth noting for this clone: One end of the junction fails to match germline, which may point to a read error. The chain recombines TRBV28 with TRBJ2-7, with D perhaps matching TRBD1 (6 bases). The CDR3 runs 12 residues. Germline-derived CDR1 and CDR2 are MDHEN and SYDVKM. The CDR3 reads CASSNLQGARPF. CDR3 nucleotide sequence: TGTGCCAGCAGTAACCTACAGGGAGCGAGACCCTTC.

The V call is TRBV6-8, the J call TRBJ1-1, with 8 bases matching TRBD1. V was clipped by 5 bases and J by 3 bases; unmatched bases: 8. The CDR3 sequence is 15 residues long. CDR1 is MNHGY and CDR2 is SAAAGT in the germline V gene. The CDR3 nucleotides are TGTGCCAGCAGTCCTTTTCAGGGGGCGGACACTGAAGCTTTCTTT. Amino acid sequence: CASSPFQGADTEAFF.

The chain uses TRBV11-3 and TRBJ1-1, with a tentative D call TRBD1 (6 bases). V was pared by 0 bases and J by 7 bases, with 15 bases between. This CDR3 comprises 15 residues. Germline V gene sequence: CDR1 SGHNT, CDR2 YENEEA. The CDR3 protein is CASSLEPRDTSEAFF. The CDR3 DNA reads TGTGCCAGCAGCTTAGAACCCCGGGACACGAGTGAAGCTTTCTTT.

This clone is large (0.1 to 1%) in the sample. This chain joins TRBV9 and TRBJ1-2, with 8 bases that match TRBD1. The CDR3 has 16 residues. The V and J ends lost 4 bases and 0 bases, in that order; junction bases with no gene match: 8. From germline, CDR1 is SGDLS and CDR2 YYNGEE. CDR3 sequence (DNA): TGTGCCAGCAGCCCTCGGACAGGGACAGCTAACTATGGCTACACCTTC. It is translated as CASSPRTGTANYGYTF.

The chain uses TRBV7-6 and TRBJ2-3; tentatively, D is TRBD1 or TRBD2 (5 bases each). The V and J ends lost 5 bases and 0 bases respectively, with 12 bases between them. Germline V gene data show CDR1 as SGHVS and CDR2 as FNYEAQ. There are 15 residues in the CDR3. The chain's CDR3 is CASSVRGGSTDTQYF. The CDR3 nucleotides are TGTGCCAGCAGCGTCCGGGGCGGGAGCACAGATACGCAGTATTTT.